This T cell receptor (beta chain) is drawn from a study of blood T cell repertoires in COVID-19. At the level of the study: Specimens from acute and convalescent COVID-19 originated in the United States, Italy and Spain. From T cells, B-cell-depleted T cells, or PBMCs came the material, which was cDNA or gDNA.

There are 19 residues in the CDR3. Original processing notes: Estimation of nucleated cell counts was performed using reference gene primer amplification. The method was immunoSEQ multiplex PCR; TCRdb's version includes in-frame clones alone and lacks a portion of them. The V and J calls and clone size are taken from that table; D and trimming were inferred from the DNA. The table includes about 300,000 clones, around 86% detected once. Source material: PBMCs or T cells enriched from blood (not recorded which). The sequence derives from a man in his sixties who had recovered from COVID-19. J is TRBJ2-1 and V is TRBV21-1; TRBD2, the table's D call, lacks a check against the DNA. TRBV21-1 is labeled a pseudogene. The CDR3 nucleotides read TGTGCCAGCAGCAAAATCGGACTAGCGGGATTAGCACCCGGGAATGAGCAGTTCTTC. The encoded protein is CASSKIGLAGLAPGNEQFF.